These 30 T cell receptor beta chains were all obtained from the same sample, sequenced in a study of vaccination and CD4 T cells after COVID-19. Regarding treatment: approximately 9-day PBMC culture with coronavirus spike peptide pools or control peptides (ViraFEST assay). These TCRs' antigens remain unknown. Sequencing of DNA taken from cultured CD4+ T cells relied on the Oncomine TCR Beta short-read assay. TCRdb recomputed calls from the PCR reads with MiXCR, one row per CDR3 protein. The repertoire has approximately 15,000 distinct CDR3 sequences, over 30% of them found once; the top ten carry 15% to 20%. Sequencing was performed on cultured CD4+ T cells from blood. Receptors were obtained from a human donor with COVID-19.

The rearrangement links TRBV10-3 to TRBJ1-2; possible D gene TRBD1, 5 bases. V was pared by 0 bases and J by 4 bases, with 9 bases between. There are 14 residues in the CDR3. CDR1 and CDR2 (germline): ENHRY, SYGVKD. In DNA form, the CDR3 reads TGTGCCATCAGTGAGTCACGTGGGGGCTATGGCTACACCTTC. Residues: CAISESRGGYGYTF.

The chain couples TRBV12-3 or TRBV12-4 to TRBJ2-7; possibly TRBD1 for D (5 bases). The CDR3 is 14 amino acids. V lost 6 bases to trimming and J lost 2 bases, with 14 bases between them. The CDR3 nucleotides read TGTGCCAGCAGCCCGACAGTTTTTCCCTACGAGCAGTACTTC. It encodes CASSPTVFPYEQYF.

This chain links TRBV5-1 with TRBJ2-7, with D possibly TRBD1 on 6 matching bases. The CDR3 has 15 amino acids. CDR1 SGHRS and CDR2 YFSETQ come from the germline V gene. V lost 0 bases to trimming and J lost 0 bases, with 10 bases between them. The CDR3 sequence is CASSLDPRGSYEQYF. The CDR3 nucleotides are TGCGCCAGCAGCTTGGATCCCAGGGGCTCCTACGAGCAGTACTTC.

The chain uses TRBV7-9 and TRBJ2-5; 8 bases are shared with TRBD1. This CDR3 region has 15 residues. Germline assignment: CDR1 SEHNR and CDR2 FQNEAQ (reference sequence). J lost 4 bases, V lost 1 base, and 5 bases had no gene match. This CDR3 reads CASSLDAGTGETQYF. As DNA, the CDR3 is TGTGCCAGCAGCTTAGACGCAGGGACAGGAGAGACCCAGTACTTC. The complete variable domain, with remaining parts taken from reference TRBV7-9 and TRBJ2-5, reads DTGVSQNPRHKITKRGQNVTFRCDPISEHNRLYWYRQTLGQGPEFLTYFQNEAQLEKSRLLSDRFSAERPKGSFSTLEIQRTEQGDSAMYLCASSLDAGTGETQYFGPGTRLLVL.

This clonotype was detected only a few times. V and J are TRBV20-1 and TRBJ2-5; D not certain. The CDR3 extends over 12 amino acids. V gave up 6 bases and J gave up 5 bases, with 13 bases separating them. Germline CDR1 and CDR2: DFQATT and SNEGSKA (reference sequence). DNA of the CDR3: TGCAGTGCCTTATCGGGCTTGGAGACCCAGTACTTC. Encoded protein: CSALSGLETQYF.

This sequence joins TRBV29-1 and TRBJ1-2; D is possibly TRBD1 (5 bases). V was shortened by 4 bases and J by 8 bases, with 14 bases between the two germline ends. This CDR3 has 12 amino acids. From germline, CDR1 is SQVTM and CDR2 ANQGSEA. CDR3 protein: CSVGQGVDGYTF. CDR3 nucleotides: TGCAGCGTTGGGCAGGGAGTTGACGGCTACACCTTC.

The CDR3 DNA sequence: TGTGCCAGCAGCCCTCAGGACAGGGGTGACTACGAGCAGTACTTC. It specifies CASSPQDRGDYEQYF. The J gene is TRBJ2-7, the V gene TRBV7-8; 9 bases map to TRBD1. Per the germline V gene, CDR1 is SGHVS and CDR2 is FQNEAQ. Trimming took 5 bases from V and 3 from J; bases not matched to a gene: 8. CDR3 length: 15 amino acids.

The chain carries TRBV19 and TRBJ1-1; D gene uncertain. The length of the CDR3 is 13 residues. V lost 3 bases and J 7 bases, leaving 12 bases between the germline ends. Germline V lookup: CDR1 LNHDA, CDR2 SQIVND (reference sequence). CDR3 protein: CASSMEGTIEAFF. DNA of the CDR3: TGTGCCAGTAGTATGGAAGGCACGATTGAAGCTTTCTTT.

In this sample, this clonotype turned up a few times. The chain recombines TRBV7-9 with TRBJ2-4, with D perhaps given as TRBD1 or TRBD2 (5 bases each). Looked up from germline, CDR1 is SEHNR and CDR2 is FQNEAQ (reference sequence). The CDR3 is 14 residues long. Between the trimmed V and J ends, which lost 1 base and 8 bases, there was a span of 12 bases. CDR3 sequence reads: CASSLGWGRDIQYF. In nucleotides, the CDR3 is TGTGCCAGCAGCTTAGGGTGGGGACGAGACATTCAGTACTTC.

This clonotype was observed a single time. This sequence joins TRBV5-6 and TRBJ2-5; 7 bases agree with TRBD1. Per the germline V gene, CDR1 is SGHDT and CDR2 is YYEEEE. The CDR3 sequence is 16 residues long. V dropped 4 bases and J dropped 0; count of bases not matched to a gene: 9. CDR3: CASSVVTGWNQETQYF. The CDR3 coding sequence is TGTGCCAGCAGCGTCGTGACAGGGTGGAACCAAGAGACCCAGTACTTC.

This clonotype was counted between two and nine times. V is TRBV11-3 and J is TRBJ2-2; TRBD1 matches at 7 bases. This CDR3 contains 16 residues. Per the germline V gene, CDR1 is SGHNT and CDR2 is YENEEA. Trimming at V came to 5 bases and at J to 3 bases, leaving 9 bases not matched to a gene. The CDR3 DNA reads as TGTGCCAGCAGCCGGGGATGGGACAGACACACCGGGGAGCTGTTTTTT. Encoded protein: CASSRGWDRHTGELFF.

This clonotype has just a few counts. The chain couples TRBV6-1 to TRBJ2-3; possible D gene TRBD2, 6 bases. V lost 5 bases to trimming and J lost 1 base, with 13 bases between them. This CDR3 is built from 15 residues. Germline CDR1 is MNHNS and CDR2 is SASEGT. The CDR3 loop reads CASSLPASGTDTQYF. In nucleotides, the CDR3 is TGTGCCAGCAGTCTACCGGCTAGCGGCACAGATACGCAGTATTTT.

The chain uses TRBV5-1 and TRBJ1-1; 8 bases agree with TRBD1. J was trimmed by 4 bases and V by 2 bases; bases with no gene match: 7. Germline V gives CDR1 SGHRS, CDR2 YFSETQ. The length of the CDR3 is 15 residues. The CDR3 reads CASSLTGGSSTEAFF. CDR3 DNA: TGCGCCAGCAGCTTAACAGGGGGATCGAGCACTGAAGCTTTCTTT.

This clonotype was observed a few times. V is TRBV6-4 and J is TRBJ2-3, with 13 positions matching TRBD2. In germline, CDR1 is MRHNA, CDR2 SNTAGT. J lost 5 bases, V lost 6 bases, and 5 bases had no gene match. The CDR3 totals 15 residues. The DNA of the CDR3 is TGTGCCAGCAGAATACTAGCGGGGGGGCAAGATACGCAGTATTTT. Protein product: CASRILAGGQDTQYF.

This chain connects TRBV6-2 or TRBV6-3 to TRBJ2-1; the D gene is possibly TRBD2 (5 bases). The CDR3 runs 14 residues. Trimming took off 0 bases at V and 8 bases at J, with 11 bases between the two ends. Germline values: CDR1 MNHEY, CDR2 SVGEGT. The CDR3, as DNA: TGTGCCAGCAGTTACTCGAACGAGGGCGATGAGCAGTTCTTC. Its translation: CASSYSNEGDEQFF.

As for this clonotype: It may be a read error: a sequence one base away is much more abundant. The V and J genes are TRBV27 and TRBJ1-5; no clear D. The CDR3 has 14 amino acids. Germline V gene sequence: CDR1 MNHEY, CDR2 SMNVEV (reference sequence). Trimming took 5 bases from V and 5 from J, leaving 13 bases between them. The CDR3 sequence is CASSGVAGDQPQHF. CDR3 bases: TGTGCCAGCAGTGGGGTAGCGGGCGATCAGCCCCAGCATTTT.

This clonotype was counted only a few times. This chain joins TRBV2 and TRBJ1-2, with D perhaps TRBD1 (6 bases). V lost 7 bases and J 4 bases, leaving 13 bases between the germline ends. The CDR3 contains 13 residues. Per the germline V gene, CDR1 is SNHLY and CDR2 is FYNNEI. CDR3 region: CASTGVPGYGYTF. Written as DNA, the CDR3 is TGTGCCAGCACAGGGGTCCCCGGCTATGGCTACACCTTC.

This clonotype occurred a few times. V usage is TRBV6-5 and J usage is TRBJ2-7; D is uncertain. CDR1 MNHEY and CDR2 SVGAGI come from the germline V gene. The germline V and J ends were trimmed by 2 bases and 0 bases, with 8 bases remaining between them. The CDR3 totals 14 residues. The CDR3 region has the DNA TGTGCCAGCAGTTACCCCCCAGGCTCCTACGAGCAGTACTTC. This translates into CASSYPPGSYEQYF.

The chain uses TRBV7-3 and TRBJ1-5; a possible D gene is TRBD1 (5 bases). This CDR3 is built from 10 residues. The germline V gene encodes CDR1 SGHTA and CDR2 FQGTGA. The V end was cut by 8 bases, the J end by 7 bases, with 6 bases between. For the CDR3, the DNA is TGTGCCAGCTGGGGGCAGCCCCAGCATTTT. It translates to CASWGQPQHF. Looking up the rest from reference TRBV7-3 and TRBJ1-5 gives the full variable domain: GAGVSQTPSNKVTEKGKYVELRCDPISGHTALYWYRQSLGQGPEFLIYFQGTGAADDSGLPNDRFFAVRPEGSVSTLKIQRTERGDSAVYLCASWGQPQHFGDGTRLSIL.

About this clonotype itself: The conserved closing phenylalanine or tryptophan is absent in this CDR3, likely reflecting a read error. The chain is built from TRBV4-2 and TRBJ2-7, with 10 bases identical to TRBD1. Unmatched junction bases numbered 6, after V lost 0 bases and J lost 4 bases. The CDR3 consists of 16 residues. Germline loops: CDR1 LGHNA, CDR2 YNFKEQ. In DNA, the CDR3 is TGTGCCAGCAGCCAAGATGCCTGGACAGGGGGGTACGAGCAGTACCTC. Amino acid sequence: CASSQDAWTGGYEQYL.

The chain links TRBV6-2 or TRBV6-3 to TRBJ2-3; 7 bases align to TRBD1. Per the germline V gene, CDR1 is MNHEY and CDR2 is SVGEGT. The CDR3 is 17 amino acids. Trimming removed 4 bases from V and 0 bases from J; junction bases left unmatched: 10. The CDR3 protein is CASSSPPAGGSTDTQYF. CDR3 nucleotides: TGTGCCAGCAGTTCCCCCCCGGCAGGGGGTAGCACAGATACGCAGTATTTT.

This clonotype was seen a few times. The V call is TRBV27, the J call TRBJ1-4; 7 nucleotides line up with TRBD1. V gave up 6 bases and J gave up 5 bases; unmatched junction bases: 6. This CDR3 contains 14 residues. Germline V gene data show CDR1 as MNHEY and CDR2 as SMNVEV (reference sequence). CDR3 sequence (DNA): TGTGCCAGCAGCCCGACAGGGAACAATGAAAAACTGTTTTTT. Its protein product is CASSPTGNNEKLFF.

CDR3 nucleotides: TGCGCCAGCAGCCCATCAGAGACACAGAACACTGAAGCTTTCTTT. Translation: CASSPSETQNTEAFF. The rearrangement uses TRBV4-1 and TRBJ1-1; no definite D call. Per germline, CDR1 MGHRA and CDR2 YSYEKL. V gave up 4 bases and J gave up 1 base, with 13 bases separating them. The CDR3 sequence is 15 residues long.

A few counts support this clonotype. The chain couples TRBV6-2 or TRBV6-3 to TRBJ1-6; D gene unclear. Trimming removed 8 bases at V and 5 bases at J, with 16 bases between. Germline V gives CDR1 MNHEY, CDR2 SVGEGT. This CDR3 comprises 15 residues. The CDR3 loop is CASHPGNLHNSPLHF. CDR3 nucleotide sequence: TGTGCCAGCCATCCGGGGAATCTCCATAATTCACCCCTCCACTTT.

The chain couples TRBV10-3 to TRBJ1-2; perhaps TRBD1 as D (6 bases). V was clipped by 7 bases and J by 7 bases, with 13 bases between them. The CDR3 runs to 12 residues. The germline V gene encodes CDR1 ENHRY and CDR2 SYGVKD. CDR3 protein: CAITATGSGYTF. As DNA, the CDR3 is TGTGCCATCACAGCGACAGGTTCTGGCTACACCTTC.

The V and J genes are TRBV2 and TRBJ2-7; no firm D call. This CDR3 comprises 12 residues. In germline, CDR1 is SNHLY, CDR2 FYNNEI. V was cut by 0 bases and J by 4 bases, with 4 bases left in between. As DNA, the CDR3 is TGTGCCAGCAGTGAAGCGGGTTACGAGCAGTACTTC. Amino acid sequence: CASSEAGYEQYF. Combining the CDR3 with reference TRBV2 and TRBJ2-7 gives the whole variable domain EPEVTQTPSHQVTQMGQEVILRCVPISNHLYFYWYRQILGQKVEFLVSFYNNEISEKSEIFDDQFSVERPDGSNFTLKIRSTKLEDSAMYFCASSEAGYEQYFGPGTRLTVT.

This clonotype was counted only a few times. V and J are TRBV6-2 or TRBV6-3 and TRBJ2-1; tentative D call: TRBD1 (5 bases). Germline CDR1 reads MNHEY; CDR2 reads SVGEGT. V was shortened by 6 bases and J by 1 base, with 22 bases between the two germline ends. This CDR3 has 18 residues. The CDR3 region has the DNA TGTGCCAGCAGCTCCCAGCTCGGACAATCGAATTCCTACAATGAGCAGTTCTTC. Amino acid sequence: CASSSQLGQSNSYNEQFF.

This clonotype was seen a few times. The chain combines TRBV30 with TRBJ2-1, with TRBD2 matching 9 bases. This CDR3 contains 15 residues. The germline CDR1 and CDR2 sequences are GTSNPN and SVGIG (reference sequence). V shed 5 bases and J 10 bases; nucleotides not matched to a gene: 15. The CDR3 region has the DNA TGTGCCTGGCGTTTCACTGCGGGGGGGCCGGGAGAGCAGTTCTTC. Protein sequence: CAWRFTAGGPGEQFF.

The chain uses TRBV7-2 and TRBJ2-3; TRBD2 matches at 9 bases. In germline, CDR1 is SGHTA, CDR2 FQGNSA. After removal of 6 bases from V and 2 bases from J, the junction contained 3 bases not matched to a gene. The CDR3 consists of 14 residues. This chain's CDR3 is CASRAGGNTDTQYF. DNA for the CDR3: TGTGCCAGCAGAGCGGGGGGCAACACAGATACGCAGTATTTT.

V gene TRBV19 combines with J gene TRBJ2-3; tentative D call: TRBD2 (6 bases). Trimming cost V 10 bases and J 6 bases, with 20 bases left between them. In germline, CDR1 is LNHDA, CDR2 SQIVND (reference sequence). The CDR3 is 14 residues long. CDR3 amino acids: CATQKRGTVDTQYF. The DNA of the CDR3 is TGTGCCACCCAAAAACGGGGGACGGTTGATACGCAGTATTTT.